Shown below are 25 T cell receptor beta chains from a single sample sequenced in a study of cytomegalovirus exposure and HLA in healthy donors. Use of 60 Vbeta and 13 Jbeta primers characterized the PCR. The method was immunoSEQ multiplex PCR; TCRdb's version includes in-frame clones alone and lacks a portion of them. The table shows roughly 120,000 clones, with 55% to 75% occurring only once. The sequenced material came from PBMCs. These receptors were collected from a woman aged 40-49 years in good health and CMV-seropositive.

The V call is TRBV5-1, the J call TRBJ2-5; 7 bases line up with TRBD2. CDR1 and CDR2 from the germline V gene are SGHRS and YFSETQ. V lost 2 bases to trimming and J lost 3 bases; unmatched junction nucleotides: 4. The CDR3 is 14 residues long. CDR3 nucleotides: TGCGCCAGCAGCTTATTACGGGGGGAAGAGACCCAGTACTTC. Translating it yields CASSLLRGEETQYF.

The J gene is TRBJ1-5, the V gene TRBV6-1; 12 bases match TRBD1. The V gene end was trimmed by 7 bases and the J gene end by 5 bases; junction bases not matched to a gene: 3. Looked up from germline, CDR1 is MNHNS and CDR2 is SASEGT. The CDR3 extends over 14 amino acids. For the CDR3, the DNA is TGTGCCAGCACGGGACAGGGGGCGCATCAGCCCCAGCATTTT. It specifies CASTGQGAHQPQHF.

This clone was observed a handful of times. The CDR3 DNA is TGTGCCAGCAGCTTAGCGCTGGGCAGTAATTCACCCCTCCACTTT. Translated: CASSLALGSNSPLHF. The V call is TRBV7-9, the J call TRBJ1-6; D call uncertain. V was trimmed by 0 bases and J by 6 bases, leaving 9 bases between them. The CDR3 runs to 15 residues. Germline V gene lookup returns CDR1 SEHNR and CDR2 FQNEAQ (reference sequence).

This clone was counted between two and nine times. The rearrangement uses TRBV5-6 and TRBJ1-2, with TRBD1 identical over 9 bases. This CDR3 has 16 amino acids. The germline V gene encodes CDR1 SGHDT and CDR2 YYEEEE. Trimming cost V 2 bases and J 5 bases; bases outside gene matches: 10. Written as DNA, the CDR3 is TGTGCCAGCAGCTTCAACAGGGGGCTCGGTCCATATGGCTACACCTTC. It specifies CASSFNRGLGPYGYTF. The variable domain in full, with the rest retrieved from reference TRBV5-6 and TRBJ1-2, is DAGVTQSPTHLIKTRGQQVTLRCSPKSGHDTVSWYQQALGQGPQFIFQYYEEEERQRGNFPDRFSGHQFPNYSSELNVNALLLGDSALYLCASSFNRGLGPYGYTFGSGTRLTVV.

This CDR3 is CATSRQWGQGVPLHF. Written as DNA, the CDR3 is TGTGCCACCAGCAGGCAGTGGGGACAGGGCGTACCCCTCCACTTT. The V and J genes are TRBV15 and TRBJ1-6; 9 bases are shared with TRBD1. The CDR3 has 15 residues. Losses at the gene ends were 3 bases for V and 12 bases for J; bases not matched to a gene: 9. CDR1 LNHNV and CDR2 YYDKDF come from the germline V gene (reference sequence).

This rearrangement joins TRBV7-2 to TRBJ2-5; D is uncertain. The germline CDR1 and CDR2 sequences are SGHTA and FQGNSA. The length of the CDR3 is 14 residues. Trimming pared 5 bases from V and 1 base from J, leaving 11 bases between. This chain's CDR3 is CASSHATVQETQYF. CDR3 in DNA: TGTGCCAGCAGCCACGCTACAGTCCAAGAGACCCAGTACTTC.

The chain is built from TRBV7-8 and TRBJ1-5, with a tentative D call TRBD1 (6 bases). V lost 5 bases, J lost 0 bases, and 20 bases lay in between. Germline CDR1 is SGHVS and CDR2 is FQNEAQ. The CDR3 contains 18 residues. This CDR3 reads CASSLKYGTLYSNQPQHF. CDR3 nucleotides: TGTGCCAGCAGCCTCAAATACGGGACACTTTATAGCAATCAGCCCCAGCATTTT.

The chain links TRBV5-4 to TRBJ2-7; 13 positions agree with TRBD2. This CDR3 region has 16 residues. The trim removed 2 bases at V and 5 bases at J, leaving 7 bases unmatched. Germline CDR1 reads SGHNT; CDR2 reads YYREEE (reference sequence). The CDR3 DNA reads as TGTGCCAGCAGCTTCCGACTAGCGGGGGGTATGGACGAGCAGTACTTC. Translated: CASSFRLAGGMDEQYF.

The chain carries TRBV4-1 and TRBJ2-5, with 9 bases that match TRBD2. The germline CDR1 and CDR2 sequences are MGHRA and YSYEKL. V dropped 1 base and J dropped 1; count of bases not matched to a gene: 4. CDR3 size: 16 residues. CDR3 nucleotides: TGCGCCAGCAGCCAAGGCCTAGCGGGGTTCCAAGAGACCCAGTACTTC. Encoded protein: CASSQGLAGFQETQYF.

J is TRBJ2-7 and V is TRBV11-3; TRBD1 is a possible D gene (5 bases). The CDR3 is made up of 13 amino acids. V was trimmed by 2 bases and J by 5 bases, leaving 10 bases between them. Germline V gene sequence: CDR1 SGHNT, CDR2 YENEEA. CDR3 sequence: CASSLNQGNEQYF. DNA of the CDR3: TGTGCCAGCAGCTTAAATCAGGGAAACGAGCAGTACTTC.

This clone was seen a few times. The chain is built from TRBV21-1 and TRBJ1-5; the D call of TRBD1 is as the table states it, not checked on the DNA. TRBV21-1 is flagged as a pseudogene. This CDR3 contains 14 residues. CDR3 amino acids: CASSKDTSNQPQHF. CDR3 in DNA: TGTGCCAGCAGCAAAGACACTAGCAATCAGCCCCAGCATTTT.

This clone appeared a few times. J is TRBJ2-3 and V is TRBV14; D is unresolved. The CDR3 length is 13 residues. V was clipped by 1 base and J by 6 bases, with 8 bases between them. Germline CDR1 SGHDN, CDR2 FVKESK. CDR3 bases: TGTGCCAGCAGCCAAGGGGCGTGGGATACGCAGTATTTT. This codes for CASSQGAWDTQYF.

The chain couples TRBV5-6 to TRBJ1-1, with D possibly matching TRBD1 (6 bases). Trimming shortened V by 4 bases and J by 2 bases, and 15 bases separated the two germline ends. Germline CDR1 SGHDT, CDR2 YYEEEE. The CDR3 sequence is 15 residues long. The CDR3 protein is CASSDWTARNTEAFF. The CDR3 bases are TGTGCCAGCAGCGACTGGACAGCGAGAAACACTGAAGCTTTCTTT.

The rearrangement uses TRBV7-2 and TRBJ1-1; no reliable D call. The germline V gene encodes CDR1 SGHTA and CDR2 FQGNSA. V was trimmed by 3 bases and J by 8 bases, leaving 13 bases between them. The CDR3 runs 13 residues. CDR3 nucleotides: TGTGCCAGCAGCTTCGACAACACGGCGGAAGCTTTCTTT. It codes for CASSFDNTAEAFF.

The V gene is TRBV2, the J gene TRBJ2-3, with TRBD2 matching over 10 bases. V lost 7 bases to trimming and J lost 6 bases; unmatched junction nucleotides: 16. CDR1 is SNHLY and CDR2 is FYNNEI in the germline V gene. The CDR3 totals 17 residues. The CDR3 DNA is TGTGCCAGCAATCTCTTGAGCGGGGGGGCGATGGTGGATACGCAGTATTTT. The encoded protein is CASNLLSGGAMVDTQYF.

The chain employs TRBV25-1 and TRBJ1-1; D is unresolved. V gave up 4 bases and J gave up 0 bases, with 3 bases separating them. Germline CDR1 is MGHDK and CDR2 is SYGVNS. The CDR3 runs 12 residues. The CDR3 DNA is TGTGCCAGCAGTGCAATGAACACTGAAGCTTTCTTT. Its translation is CASSAMNTEAFF.

The rearrangement links TRBV7-2 to TRBJ1-2, with TRBD1 identical over 10 bases. CDR3 length: 16 amino acids. Germline lookup yields CDR1 SGHTA and CDR2 FQGNSA. V was clipped by 5 bases and J by 4 bases; unmatched bases: 10. CDR3 nucleotides: TGTGCCAGCAGCCCACACGGGACAGGGGTTGGCTATGGCTACACCTTC. As protein: CASSPHGTGVGYGYTF.

With respect to this clone: One end of the junction fails to match germline, which may point to a read error. The genes are TRBV6-5 and TRBJ1-2, with 8 bases identical to TRBD1. The CDR3 is 15 amino acids. Germline lookup yields CDR1 MNHEY and CDR2 SVGAGI. The CDR3 DNA sequence: TGTGCCAGCAGCGAAAGCTCATCGGGACAGGCCGTAAATCATTTC. Translation: CASSESSSGQAVNHF.

V and J are TRBV5-4 and TRBJ2-7; TRBD2 matches 16 bases. The trim removed 0 bases at V and 5 bases at J, leaving 8 bases unmatched. The CDR3 is made up of 18 amino acids. Germline CDR1 SGHNT, CDR2 YYREEE (reference sequence). The CDR3 nucleotides read TGTGCCAGCAGCTTGGGGGGACTAGCGGGGGGGCCCAGGCACGAGCAGTACTTC. Its translation: CASSLGGLAGGPRHEQYF.

On this clone: The sample carries other DNA sequences with the same CDR3. V and J are TRBV7-8 and TRBJ2-7; D call uncertain. CDR3 length: 11 residues. V dropped 5 bases and J dropped 3 bases, with 5 bases sitting between them. CDR1 SGHVS and CDR2 FQNEAQ come from the germline V gene. The CDR3 reads CASSPNYEQYF. CDR3 DNA: TGTGCCAGCAGCCCCAACTACGAGCAGTACTTC.

The rearrangement links TRBV2 to TRBJ2-3, with D hard to call. Germline-derived CDR1 and CDR2 are SNHLY and FYNNEI. CDR3 length: 14 residues. Deletions cut 6 bases from V and 6 bases from J, with 16 bases between. The CDR3 region has the DNA TGTGCCAGCAGGGAACGGTCCTGGGCGGATACGCAGTATTTT. This translates into CASRERSWADTQYF. The full variable domain, its missing parts supplied by reference TRBV2 and TRBJ2-3, is EPEVTQTPSHQVTQMGQEVILRCVPISNHLYFYWYRQILGQKVEFLVSFYNNEISEKSEIFDDQFSVERPDGSNFTLKIRSTKLEDSAMYFCASRERSWADTQYFGPGTRLTVL.

V gene TRBV29-1 combines with J gene TRBJ2-5; D is possibly TRBD2 (5 bases). V lost 4 bases to trimming and J lost 5 bases, with 8 bases between them. Per the germline V gene, CDR1 is SQVTM and CDR2 is ANQGSEA. The CDR3 spans 11 residues. The CDR3 nucleotides read TGCAGCGTTGCGGGGAAGGAGACCCAGTACTTC. Translating gives CSVAGKETQYF.

The rearrangement links TRBV7-2 to TRBJ1-2, with TRBD1 matching 8 bases. Germline values: CDR1 SGHTA, CDR2 FQGNSA. J lost 4 bases, V lost 4 bases, and 14 bases had no gene match. The CDR3 has 17 residues. This chain's CDR3 is CASSSINRWTGSYGYTF. The CDR3 DNA follows: TGTGCCAGCAGCTCCATTAACAGATGGACAGGGAGCTATGGCTACACCTTC.

The chain is built from TRBV15 and TRBJ1-2; D is undetermined. With 3 bases removed from V and 4 bases from J, the gap between germline ends came to 6 bases. Germline V gives CDR1 LNHNV, CDR2 YYDKDF (reference sequence). This CDR3 comprises 12 residues. The CDR3 nucleotides read TGTGCCACCAGCAGCCGGGGCTATGGCTACACCTTC. It specifies CATSSRGYGYTF.

This chain connects TRBV6-6 to TRBJ2-3; 16 bases align to TRBD2. V was pared by 8 bases and J by 1 base, with 3 bases of the junction left unmatched. The V gene's germline CDR1 is MNHNY and CDR2 SVGAGI (reference sequence). The CDR3 runs 16 residues. CDR3 loop: CASGTSGGAGTDTQYF. In DNA form, the CDR3 reads TGTGCCAGCGGGACTAGCGGGGGGGCGGGCACAGATACGCAGTATTTT.